A single sample is the source of the 10 T cell receptor beta chains below, sequenced in a study of control samples from healthy donors and cancer patients. TCRdb keeps only in-frame clones here, not all; method: immunoSEQ multiplex PCR. The sample contains around 94,000 clones, roughly nine tenths of which appear only once. The sequenced material came from blood. The receptors derive from a woman aged 45-59 years in good health.

The chain links TRBV7-2 to TRBJ1-2; D is ambiguous. Trimming removed 5 bases at V and 4 bases at J, with 14 bases between. The length of the CDR3 is 14 residues. In germline, CDR1 is SGHTA, CDR2 FQGNSA. CDR3 sequence (DNA): TGTGCCAGCAGCCCCCCTCTGGAGGGCTATGGCTACACCTTC. It translates to CASSPPLEGYGYTF.

The rearrangement links TRBV28 to TRBJ1-5; D is ambiguous. The V and J ends lost 2 bases and 2 bases respectively, with 1 base between them. This CDR3 has 12 residues. Per germline, CDR1 MDHEN and CDR2 SYDVKM. CDR3 nucleotide sequence: TGTGCCAGCAGTTTAGGCAATCAGCCCCAGCATTTT. Translating it yields CASSLGNQPQHF. The complete variable domain, with remaining parts taken from reference TRBV28 and TRBJ1-5, reads DVKVTQSSRYLVKRTGEKVFLECVQDMDHENMFWYRQDPGLGLRLIYFSYDVKMKEKGDIPEGYSVSREKKERFSLILESASTNQTSMYLCASSLGNQPQHFGDGTRLSIL.

This clone was seen only once. The chain joins TRBV18 to TRBJ1-3; TRBD1 is a possible D gene (6 bases). The germline V and J ends were trimmed by 2 bases and 0 bases, with 17 bases remaining between them. Germline CDR1 and CDR2: KGHSH and LQKENI. There are 18 residues in the CDR3. CDR3 DNA: TGTGCCAGCTCACCAAGGGCTCGGGGGCCACTCTCTGGAAACACCATATATTTT. This codes for CASSPRARGPLSGNTIYF. Full variable domain (missing parts from reference TRBV18 and TRBJ1-3): NAGVMQNPRHLVRRRGQEARLRCSPMKGHSHVYWYRQLPEEGLKFMVYLQKENIIDESGMPKERFSAEFPKEGPSILRIQQVVRGDSAAYFCASSPRARGPLSGNTIYFGEGSWLTVV.

V is TRBV7-3 and J is TRBJ2-7; 8 bases agree with TRBD1. V shed 5 bases, J shed 3 bases, and the junction held 9 bases outside the gene matches. This CDR3 has 15 amino acids. Germline V lookup: CDR1 SGHTA, CDR2 FQGTGA. The CDR3 nucleotides are TGTGCCAGCAGCCCCTCAGGGGGCCATATCTACGAGCAGTACTTC. This encodes CASSPSGGHIYEQYF. Full variable domain (rest looked up from reference TRBV7-3 and TRBJ2-7): GAGVSQTPSNKVTEKGKYVELRCDPISGHTALYWYRQSLGQGPEFLIYFQGTGAADDSGLPNDRFFAVRPEGSVSTLKIQRTERGDSAVYLCASSPSGGHIYEQYFGPGTRLTVT.

The V gene is TRBV5-4, the J gene TRBJ2-5; D is unresolved. V was shortened by 0 bases and J by 1 base, with 13 bases between the two germline ends. CDR1 is SGHNT, CDR2 YYREEE, per germline (reference sequence). CDR3 size: 16 residues. Written as DNA, the CDR3 is TGTGCCAGCAGCTTGGATGTTCTAACGACCCAAGAGACCCAGTACTTC. Translated: CASSLDVLTTQETQYF. The full variable domain, in which reference TRBV5-4 and TRBJ2-5 provide the parts outside the CDR3, is ETGVTQSPTHLIKTRGQQVTLRCSSQSGHNTVSWYQQALGQGPQFIFQYYREEENGRGNFPPRFSGLQFPNYSSELNVNALELDDSALYLCASSLDVLTTQETQYFGPGTRLLVL.

This chain connects TRBV14 to TRBJ2-5; 12 bases line up with TRBD2. There are 17 residues in the CDR3. Germline CDR1 SGHDN, CDR2 FVKESK. V was clipped by 4 bases and J by 2 bases; unmatched bases: 8. CDR3 loop: CASSPRTSGATQETQYF. The DNA for the CDR3 is TGTGCCAGCAGCCCCAGGACTAGCGGGGCGACACAAGAGACCCAGTACTTC.

For the CDR3, the DNA is TGTGCCAGCAGGCCGGGACGGGGAACTGAAGCTTTCTTT. Protein product: CASRPGRGTEAFF. The chain is built from TRBV12-3 or TRBV12-4 and TRBJ1-1, with D tentatively TRBD1 (5 bases). The CDR3 runs 13 residues. V lost 6 bases to trimming and J lost 5 bases, with 13 bases between them.

A single count supports this clone. This chain connects TRBV7-2 to TRBJ2-1; 7 bases are a match to TRBD2. The CDR3 contains 15 residues. V trimming: 1 base; J trimming: 6 bases; junction bases outside the gene matches: 6. Germline V lookup: CDR1 SGHTA, CDR2 FQGNSA. This CDR3 is CASSLGGGILNEQFF. The CDR3 DNA follows: TGTGCCAGCAGCTTAGGGGGGGGGATACTCAATGAGCAGTTCTTC.

This chain joins TRBV4-2 and TRBJ1-4; D uncertain. Per the germline V gene, CDR1 is LGHNA and CDR2 is YNFKEQ. V lost 1 base and J 2 bases, leaving 8 bases between the germline ends. CDR3 size: 15 residues. The CDR3 DNA is TGTGCCAGCAGCCAAGGAGGTGGCACTAATGAAAAACTGTTTTTT. It yields the protein CASSQGGGTNEKLFF.

This CDR3 reads CASSWTGDATQPQHF. CDR3 bases: TGTGCCAGCAGTTGGACAGGGGATGCGACTCAGCCCCAGCATTTT. The chain employs TRBV4-2 and TRBJ1-5; 9 bases fit TRBD1. The CDR3 length is 15 residues. The germline CDR1 and CDR2 sequences are LGHNA and YNFKEQ. V dropped 6 bases and J dropped 6; count of bases not matched to a gene: 9.